The entry below describes one T cell receptor beta chain. The antigen is unknown. The sample comes from a study of cytomegalovirus exposure and HLA in healthy donors. Points from the study as a whole: Previous analysis showed most TCR beta V segments were productive about 90% or about 30% of the time. A later analysis found TCR association rates differed by HLA locus, highest for DRB1 and lowest for HLA-C. High sensitivity and specificity were reportedly achieved when the classifier diagnosed cytomegalovirus status.

This CDR3 is 16 amino acids long. Trimming shortened V by 2 bases and J by 0 bases, and 8 bases separated the two germline ends. Germline V gene data show CDR1 as LGHNA and CDR2 as YSLEER. This PCR relied on a set of 60 Vbeta primers and 13 Jbeta primers. Here immunoSEQ multiplex PCR was the method, and the copy in TCRdb shows in-frame clones only, minus some. The sample records approximately 140,000 clones, over 75% being singletons. The specimen was PBMCs. This chain connects TRBV4-3 to TRBJ2-6, with a possible D match to TRBD1 (6 bases). The clonotype originates from a boy aged 5-17 years in good health and CMV-seronegative. The CDR3 region is CASSQLTGSGANVLTF. CDR3 coding DNA: TGCGCCAGCAGCCAACTGACAGGCTCTGGGGCCAACGTCCTGACTTTC.